This record covers a single T cell receptor (beta chain). Its target is unknown. Clones were read by immunoSEQ multiplex PCR, and TCRdb kept only the in-frame ones, dropping some. The table lists 100,000 to 150,000 clones, around 94% of them singletons. The sample belongs to a study of T cell responses to AZD1222 COVID-19 vaccine. About the study: Second-dose recipients at about 4 or about 12 weeks were treated as one pooled group.

Study conclusions and caveats: Donors skewed white British and female; clonal diversity was possibly underestimated. Spike-specific TCR depth and breadth grew after two AZD1222 doses. Baseline antibody screening turned up just a handful of seropositive AZD1222 recipients.

This CDR3 spans 18 amino acids. The germline V gene has CDR1 MGHRA and CDR2 YSYEKL. V gave up 4 bases and J gave up 7 bases; unmatched junction bases: 19. Material: peripheral blood, obtained on day 0 of AZD1222 vaccination. The chain couples TRBV4-1 to TRBJ2-1, with TRBD1 matching over 7 bases. This TCR came from an adult in good health. The CDR3 DNA reads as TGCGCCAGCAGCCTGGGACAGTACCGTAGGCAAGGAAGGAATGAGCAGTTCTTC. It translates to CASSLGQYRRQGRNEQFF.